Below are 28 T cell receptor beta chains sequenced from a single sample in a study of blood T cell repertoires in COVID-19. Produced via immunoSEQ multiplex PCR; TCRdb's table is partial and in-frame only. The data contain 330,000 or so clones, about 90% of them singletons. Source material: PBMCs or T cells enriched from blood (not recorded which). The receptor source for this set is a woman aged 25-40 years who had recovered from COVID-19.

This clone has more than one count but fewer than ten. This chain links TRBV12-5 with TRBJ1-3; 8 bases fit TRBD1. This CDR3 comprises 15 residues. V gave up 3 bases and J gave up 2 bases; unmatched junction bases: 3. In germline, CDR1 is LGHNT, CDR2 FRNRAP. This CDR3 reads CASGLTDRAGNTIYF. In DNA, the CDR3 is TGTGCTAGTGGTTTAACGGACAGGGCTGGAAACACCATATATTTT.

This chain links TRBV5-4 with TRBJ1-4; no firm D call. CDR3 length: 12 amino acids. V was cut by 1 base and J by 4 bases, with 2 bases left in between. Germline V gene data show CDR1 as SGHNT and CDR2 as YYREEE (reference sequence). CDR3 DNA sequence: TGTGCCAGCAGCTTGCTTAATGAAAAACTGTTTTTT. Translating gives CASSLLNEKLFF.

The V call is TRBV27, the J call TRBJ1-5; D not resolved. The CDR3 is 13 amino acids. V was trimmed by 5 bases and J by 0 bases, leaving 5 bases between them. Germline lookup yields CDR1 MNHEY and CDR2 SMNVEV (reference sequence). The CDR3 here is CASSRDSNQPQHF. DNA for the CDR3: TGTGCCAGCAGTCGGGATAGCAATCAGCCCCAGCATTTT.

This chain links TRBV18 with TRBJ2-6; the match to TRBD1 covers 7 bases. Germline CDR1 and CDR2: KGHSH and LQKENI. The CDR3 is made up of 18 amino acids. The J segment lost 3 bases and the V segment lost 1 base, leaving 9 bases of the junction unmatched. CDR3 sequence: CASSPRGDRVRGANVLTF. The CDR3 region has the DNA TGTGCCAGCTCACCACGAGGAGACAGGGTGCGTGGGGCCAACGTCCTGACTTTC.

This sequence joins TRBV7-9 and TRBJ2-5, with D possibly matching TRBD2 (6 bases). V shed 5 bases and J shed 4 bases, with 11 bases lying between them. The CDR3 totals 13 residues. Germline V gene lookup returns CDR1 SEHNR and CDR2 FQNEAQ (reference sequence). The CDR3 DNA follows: TGTGCCAGCAGCCCCACGGGGGTAGAGACCCAGTACTTC. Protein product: CASSPTGVETQYF.

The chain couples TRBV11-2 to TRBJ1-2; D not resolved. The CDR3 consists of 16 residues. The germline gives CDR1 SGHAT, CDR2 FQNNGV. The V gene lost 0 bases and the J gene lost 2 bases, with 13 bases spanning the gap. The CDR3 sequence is CASSLEYGLGNYGYTF. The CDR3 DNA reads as TGTGCCAGCAGCTTAGAGTATGGGCTCGGAAACTATGGCTACACCTTC.

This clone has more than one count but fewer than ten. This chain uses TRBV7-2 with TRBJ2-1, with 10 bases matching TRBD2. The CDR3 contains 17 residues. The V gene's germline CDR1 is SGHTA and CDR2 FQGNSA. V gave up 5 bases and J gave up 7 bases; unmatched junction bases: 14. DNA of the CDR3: TGTGCCAGCAGCCCACGGAACGCCGGGACTAGCGATAATGAGCAGTTCTTC. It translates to CASSPRNAGTSDNEQFF. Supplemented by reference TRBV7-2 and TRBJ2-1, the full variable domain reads GAGVSQSPSNKVTEKGKDVELRCDPISGHTALYWYRQSLGQGLEFLIYFQGNSAPDKSGLPSDRFSAERTGGSVSTLTIQRTQQEDSAVYLCASSPRNAGTSDNEQFFGPGTRLTVL.

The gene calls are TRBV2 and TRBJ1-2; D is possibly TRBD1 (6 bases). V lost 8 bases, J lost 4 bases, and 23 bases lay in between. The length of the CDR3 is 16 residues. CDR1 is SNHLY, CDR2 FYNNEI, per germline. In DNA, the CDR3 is TGTGCCAGCTGTTTCCCTAAACAGGGAACCAGCTATGGCTACACCTTC. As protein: CASCFPKQGTSYGYTF.

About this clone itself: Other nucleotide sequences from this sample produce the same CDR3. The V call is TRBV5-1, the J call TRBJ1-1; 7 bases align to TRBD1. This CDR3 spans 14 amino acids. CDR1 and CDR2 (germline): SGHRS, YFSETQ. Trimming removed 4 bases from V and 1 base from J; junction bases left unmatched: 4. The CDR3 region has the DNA TGCGCCAGCAGCCCAGGGACAGAGAACACTGAAGCTTTCTTT. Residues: CASSPGTENTEAFF.

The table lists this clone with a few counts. The CDR3 coding sequence is TGTGCCAGCAGCTATGTTGGGGGCGAGAGAGATACGCAGTATTTT. As protein: CASSYVGGERDTQYF. The chain carries TRBV9 and TRBJ2-3; tentatively, D is TRBD1 (6 bases). Deletions cut 4 bases from V and 5 bases from J, with 17 bases between. Germline CDR1 reads SGDLS; CDR2 reads YYNGEE. The CDR3 has 15 residues.

The CDR3 DNA reads TGTGCCAGCGGGGGCGACGGGCAGTTAAATTCACCCCTCCACTTT. The encoded protein is CASGGDGQLNSPLHF. V and J are TRBV7-9 and TRBJ1-6, with TRBD1 as a possible D gene (6 bases). The germline V and J ends were trimmed by 8 bases and 7 bases, with 18 bases remaining between them. Looked up from germline, CDR1 is SEHNR and CDR2 is FQNEAQ (reference sequence). The CDR3 totals 15 residues.

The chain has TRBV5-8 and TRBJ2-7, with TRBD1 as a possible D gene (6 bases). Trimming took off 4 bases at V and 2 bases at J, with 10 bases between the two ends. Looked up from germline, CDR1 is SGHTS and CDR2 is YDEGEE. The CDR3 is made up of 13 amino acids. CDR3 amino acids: CASSMDSTYEQYF. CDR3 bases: TGTGCCAGCAGCATGGACAGTACCTACGAGCAGTACTTC.

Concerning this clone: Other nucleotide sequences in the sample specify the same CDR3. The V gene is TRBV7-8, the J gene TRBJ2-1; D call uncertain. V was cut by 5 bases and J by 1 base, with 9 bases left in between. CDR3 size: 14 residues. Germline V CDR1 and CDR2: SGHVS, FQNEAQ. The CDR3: CASSPSGSYNEQFF. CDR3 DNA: TGTGCCAGCAGCCCCTCGGGTTCCTACAATGAGCAGTTCTTC.

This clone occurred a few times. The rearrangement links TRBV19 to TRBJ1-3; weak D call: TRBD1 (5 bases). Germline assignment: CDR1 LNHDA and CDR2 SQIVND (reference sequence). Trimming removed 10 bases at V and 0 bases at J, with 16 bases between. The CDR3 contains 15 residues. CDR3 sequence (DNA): TGTGCCACCGGGGGGTGGCCGAGCTCTGGAAACACCATATATTTT. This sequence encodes CATGGWPSSGNTIYF.

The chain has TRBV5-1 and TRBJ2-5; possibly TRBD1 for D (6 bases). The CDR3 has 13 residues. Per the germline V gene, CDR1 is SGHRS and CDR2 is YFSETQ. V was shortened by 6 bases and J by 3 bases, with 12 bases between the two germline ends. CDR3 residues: CASTAYREETQYF. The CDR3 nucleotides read TGCGCCAGCACGGCATACAGGGAAGAGACCCAGTACTTC.

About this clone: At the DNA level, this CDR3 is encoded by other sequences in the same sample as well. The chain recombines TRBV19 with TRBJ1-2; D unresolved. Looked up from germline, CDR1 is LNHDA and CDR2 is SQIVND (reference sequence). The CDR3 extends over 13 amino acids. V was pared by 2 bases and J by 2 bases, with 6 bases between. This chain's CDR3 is CASSITGNYGYTF. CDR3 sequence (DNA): TGTGCCAGTAGTATAACCGGGAACTATGGCTACACCTTC. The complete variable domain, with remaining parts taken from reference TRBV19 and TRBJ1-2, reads DGGITQSPKYLFRKEGQNVTLSCEQNLNHDAMYWYRQDPGQGLRLIYYSQIVNDFQKGDIAEGYSVSREKKESFPLTVTSAQKNPTAFYLCASSITGNYGYTFGSGTRLTVV.

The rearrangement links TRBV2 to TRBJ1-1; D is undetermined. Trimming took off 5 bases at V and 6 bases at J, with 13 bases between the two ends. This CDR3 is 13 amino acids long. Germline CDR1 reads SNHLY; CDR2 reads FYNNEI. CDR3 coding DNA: TGTGCCAGCAGTACCCAGCCGGGAGCTGAAGCTTTCTTT. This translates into CASSTQPGAEAFF.

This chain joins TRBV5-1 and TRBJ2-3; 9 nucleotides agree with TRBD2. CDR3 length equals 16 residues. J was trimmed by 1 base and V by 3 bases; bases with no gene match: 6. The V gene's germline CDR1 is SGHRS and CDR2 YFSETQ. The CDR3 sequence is CASSYPRLAGTDTQYF. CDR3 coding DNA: TGCGCCAGCAGCTATCCCAGACTAGCGGGCACAGATACGCAGTATTTT.

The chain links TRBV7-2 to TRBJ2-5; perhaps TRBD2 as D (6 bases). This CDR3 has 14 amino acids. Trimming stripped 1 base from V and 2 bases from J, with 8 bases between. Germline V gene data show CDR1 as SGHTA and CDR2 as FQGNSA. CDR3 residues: CASSLGLVQETQYF. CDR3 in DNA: TGTGCCAGCAGCTTAGGACTAGTTCAAGAGACCCAGTACTTC.

As DNA, the CDR3 is TGTGCCAGCTCACCGACCCCAGACAGGGCCTACGAGCAGTACTTC. Protein: CASSPTPDRAYEQYF. V usage is TRBV18 and J usage is TRBJ2-7, with 7 bases that match TRBD1. Germline V lookup: CDR1 KGHSH, CDR2 LQKENI. Germline trimming cut 3 bases from V and 2 bases from J; bases unmatched to any gene: 7. The CDR3 is 15 residues long.

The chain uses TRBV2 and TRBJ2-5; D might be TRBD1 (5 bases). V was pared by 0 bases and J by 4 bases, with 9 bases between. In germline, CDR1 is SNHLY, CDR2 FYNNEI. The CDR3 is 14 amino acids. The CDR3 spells CASSEAGATETQYF. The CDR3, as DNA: TGTGCCAGCAGTGAAGCAGGGGCAACAGAGACCCAGTACTTC.

The CDR3, as DNA: TGTGCCAGCAGCCAAGAACGAGGGCGAGACTATGGCTACACCTTC. Encoded protein: CASSQERGRDYGYTF. The genes are TRBV4-2 and TRBJ1-2; no firm D call. The V gene lost 0 bases and the J gene lost 3 bases, with 11 bases spanning the gap. The germline V gene has CDR1 LGHNA and CDR2 YNFKEQ. CDR3 size: 15 residues.

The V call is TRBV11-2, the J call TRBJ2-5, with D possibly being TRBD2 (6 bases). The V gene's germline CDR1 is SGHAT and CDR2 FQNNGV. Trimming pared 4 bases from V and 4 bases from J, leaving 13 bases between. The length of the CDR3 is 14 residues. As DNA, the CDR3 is TGTGCCAGCAGCTCATACTCGGAGGGAGAGACCCAGTACTTC. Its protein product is CASSSYSEGETQYF.

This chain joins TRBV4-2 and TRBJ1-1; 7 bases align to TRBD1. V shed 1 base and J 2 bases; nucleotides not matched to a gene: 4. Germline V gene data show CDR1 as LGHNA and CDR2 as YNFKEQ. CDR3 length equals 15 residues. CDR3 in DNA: TGTGCCAGCAGCCAAGTTGCAGGGGGAAACACTGAAGCTTTCTTT. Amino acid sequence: CASSQVAGGNTEAFF.

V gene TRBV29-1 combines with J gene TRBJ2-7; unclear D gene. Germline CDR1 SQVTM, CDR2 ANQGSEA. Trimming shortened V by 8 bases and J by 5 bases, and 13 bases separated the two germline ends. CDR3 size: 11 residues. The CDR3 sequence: CSTLERNEQYF. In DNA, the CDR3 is TGCAGCACCCTTGAGAGGAACGAGCAGTACTTC.

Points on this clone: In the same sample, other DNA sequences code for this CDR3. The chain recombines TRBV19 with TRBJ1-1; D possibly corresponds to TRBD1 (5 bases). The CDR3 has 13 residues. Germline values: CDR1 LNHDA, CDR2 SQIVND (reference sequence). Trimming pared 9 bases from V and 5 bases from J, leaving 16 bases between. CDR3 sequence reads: CASQQGGNTEAFF. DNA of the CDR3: TGTGCCAGCCAGCAGGGAGGAAATACTGAAGCTTTCTTT.

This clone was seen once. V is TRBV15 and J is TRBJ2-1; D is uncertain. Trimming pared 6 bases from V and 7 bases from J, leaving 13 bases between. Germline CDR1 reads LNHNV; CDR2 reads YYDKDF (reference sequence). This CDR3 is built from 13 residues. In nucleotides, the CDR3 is TGTGCCACCAGGGTCGTAACCGGGAATGAGCAGTTCTTC. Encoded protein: CATRVVTGNEQFF.

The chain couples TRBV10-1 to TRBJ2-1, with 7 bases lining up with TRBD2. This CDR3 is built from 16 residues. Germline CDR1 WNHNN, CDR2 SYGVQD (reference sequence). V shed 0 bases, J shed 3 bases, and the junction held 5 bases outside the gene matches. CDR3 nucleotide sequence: TGCGCCAGCAGTGAGTCTGGGCGGGAGAACTACAATGAGCAGTTCTTC. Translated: CASSESGRENYNEQFF.